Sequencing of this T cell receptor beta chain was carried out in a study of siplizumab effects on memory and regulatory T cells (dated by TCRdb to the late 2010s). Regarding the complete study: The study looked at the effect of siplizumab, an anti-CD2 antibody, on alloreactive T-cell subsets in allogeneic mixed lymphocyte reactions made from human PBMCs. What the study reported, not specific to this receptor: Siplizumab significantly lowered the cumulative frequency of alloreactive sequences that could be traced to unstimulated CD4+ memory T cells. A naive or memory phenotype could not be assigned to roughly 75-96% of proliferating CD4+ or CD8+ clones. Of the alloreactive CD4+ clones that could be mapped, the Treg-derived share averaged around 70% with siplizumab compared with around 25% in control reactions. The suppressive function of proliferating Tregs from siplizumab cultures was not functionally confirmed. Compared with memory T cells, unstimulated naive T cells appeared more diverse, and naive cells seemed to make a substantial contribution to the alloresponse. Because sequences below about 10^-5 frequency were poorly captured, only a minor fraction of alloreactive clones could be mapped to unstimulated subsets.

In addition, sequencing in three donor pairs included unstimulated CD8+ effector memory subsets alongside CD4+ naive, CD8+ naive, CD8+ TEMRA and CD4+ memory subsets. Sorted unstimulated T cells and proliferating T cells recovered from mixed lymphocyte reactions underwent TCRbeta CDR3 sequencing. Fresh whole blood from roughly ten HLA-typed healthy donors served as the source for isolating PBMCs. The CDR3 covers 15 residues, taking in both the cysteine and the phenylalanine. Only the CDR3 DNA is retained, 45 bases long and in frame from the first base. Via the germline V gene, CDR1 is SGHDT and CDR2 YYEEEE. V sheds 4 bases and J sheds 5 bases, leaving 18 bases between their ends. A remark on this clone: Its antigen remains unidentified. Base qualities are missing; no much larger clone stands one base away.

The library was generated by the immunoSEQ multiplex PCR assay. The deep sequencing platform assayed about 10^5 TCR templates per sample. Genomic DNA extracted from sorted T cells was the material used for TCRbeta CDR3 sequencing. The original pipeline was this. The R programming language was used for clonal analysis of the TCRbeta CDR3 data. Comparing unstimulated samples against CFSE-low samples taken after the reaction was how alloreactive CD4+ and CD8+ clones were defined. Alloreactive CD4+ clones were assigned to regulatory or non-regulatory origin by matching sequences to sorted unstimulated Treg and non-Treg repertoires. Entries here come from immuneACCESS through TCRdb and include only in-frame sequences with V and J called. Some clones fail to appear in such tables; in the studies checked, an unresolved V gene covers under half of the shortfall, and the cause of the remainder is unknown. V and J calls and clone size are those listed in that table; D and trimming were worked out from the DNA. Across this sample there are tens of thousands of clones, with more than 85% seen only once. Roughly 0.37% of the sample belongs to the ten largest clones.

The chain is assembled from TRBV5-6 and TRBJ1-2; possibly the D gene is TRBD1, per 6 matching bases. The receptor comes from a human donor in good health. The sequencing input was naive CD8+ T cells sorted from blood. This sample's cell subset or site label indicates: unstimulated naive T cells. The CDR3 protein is CASSLGGSSWYGYTF. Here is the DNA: TGTGCCAGCAGCCTGGGGGGCAGCAGCTGGTATGGCTACACCTTC. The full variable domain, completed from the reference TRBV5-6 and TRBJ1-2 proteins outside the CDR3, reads DAGVTQSPTHLIKTRGQQVTLRCSPKSGHDTVSWYQQALGQGPQFIFQYYEEEERQRGNFPDRFSGHQFPNYSSELNVNALLLGDSALYLCASSLGGSSWYGYTFGSGTRLTVV.